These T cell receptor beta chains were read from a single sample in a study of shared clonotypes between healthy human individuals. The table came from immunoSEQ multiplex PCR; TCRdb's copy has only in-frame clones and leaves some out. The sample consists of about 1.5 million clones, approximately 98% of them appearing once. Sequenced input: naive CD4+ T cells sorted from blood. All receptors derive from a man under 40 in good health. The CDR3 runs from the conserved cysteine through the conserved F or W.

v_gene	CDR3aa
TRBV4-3	CASSQERVGDTQYF
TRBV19	CASKRGNQPQHF
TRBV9	CASSVLGSSYEQYF
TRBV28	CASSLGDRDYNEQFF
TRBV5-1	CASSTGLGPGYNEQFF
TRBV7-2	CASRVGGVMADTQYF
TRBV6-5	CAISDSYNEQFF
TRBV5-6	CASSLRAIGNQPQHF
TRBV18	CASSPFDRGVNQPQHF
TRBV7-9	CASSPGGLLTSTDTQYF
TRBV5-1	CASSLWDRGSDEQFF
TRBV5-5	CASSLPGDGRLAKNIQYF
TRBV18	CASSRLPRTDSGNTIYF
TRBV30	CAWSPGGGQPQHF